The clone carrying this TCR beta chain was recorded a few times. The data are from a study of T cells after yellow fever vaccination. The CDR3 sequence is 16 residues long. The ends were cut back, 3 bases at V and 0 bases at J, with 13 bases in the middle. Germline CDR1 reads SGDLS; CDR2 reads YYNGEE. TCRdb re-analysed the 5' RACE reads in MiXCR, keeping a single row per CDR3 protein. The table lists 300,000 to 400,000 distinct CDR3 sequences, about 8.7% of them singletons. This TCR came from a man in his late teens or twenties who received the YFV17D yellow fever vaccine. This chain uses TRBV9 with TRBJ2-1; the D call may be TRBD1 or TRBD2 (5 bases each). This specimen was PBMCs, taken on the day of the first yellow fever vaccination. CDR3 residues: CASSAPSGGSYNEQFF. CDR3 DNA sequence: TGTGCCAGCAGCGCCCCTTCTGGGGGCTCCTACAATGAGCAGTTCTTC. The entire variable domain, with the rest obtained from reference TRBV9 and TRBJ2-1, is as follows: DSGVTQTPKHLITATGQRVTLRCSPRSGDLSVYWYQQSLDQGLQFLIQYYNGEERAKGNILERFSAQQFPDLHSELNLSSLELGDSALYFCASSAPSGGSYNEQFFGPGTRLTVL.